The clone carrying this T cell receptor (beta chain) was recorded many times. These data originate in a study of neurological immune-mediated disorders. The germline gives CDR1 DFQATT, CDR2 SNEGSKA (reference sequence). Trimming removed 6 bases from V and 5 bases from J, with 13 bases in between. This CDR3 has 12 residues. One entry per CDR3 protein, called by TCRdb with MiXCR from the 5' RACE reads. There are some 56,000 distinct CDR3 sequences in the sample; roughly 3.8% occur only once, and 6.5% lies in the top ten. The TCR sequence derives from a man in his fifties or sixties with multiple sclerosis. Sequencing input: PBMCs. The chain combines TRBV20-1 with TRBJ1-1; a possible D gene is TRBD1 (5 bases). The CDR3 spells CSASDRGTEAFF. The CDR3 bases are TGCAGTGCCTCCGACAGAGGGACTGAAGCTTTCTTT.